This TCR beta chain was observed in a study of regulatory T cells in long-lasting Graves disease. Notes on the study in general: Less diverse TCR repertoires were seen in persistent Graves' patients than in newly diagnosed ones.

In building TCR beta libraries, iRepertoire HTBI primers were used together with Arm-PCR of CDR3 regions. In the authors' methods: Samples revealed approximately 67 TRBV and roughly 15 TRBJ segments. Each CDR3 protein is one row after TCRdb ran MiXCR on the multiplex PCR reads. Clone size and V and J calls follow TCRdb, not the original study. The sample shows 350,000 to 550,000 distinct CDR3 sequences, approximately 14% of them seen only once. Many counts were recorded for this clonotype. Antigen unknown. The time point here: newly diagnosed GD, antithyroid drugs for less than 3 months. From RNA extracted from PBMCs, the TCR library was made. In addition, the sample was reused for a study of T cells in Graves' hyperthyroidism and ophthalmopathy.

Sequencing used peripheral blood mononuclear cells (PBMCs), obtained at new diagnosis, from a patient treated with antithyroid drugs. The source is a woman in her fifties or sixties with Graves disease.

DNA of the CDR3: TGTGCCAGCAGCTTAGTTAGCGGGAGGGCTGGTGAGACCCAGTACTTC. Translation gives CASSLVSGRAGETQYF. The chain carries TRBV7-8 and TRBJ2-5; 11 bases agree with TRBD2. This CDR3 has 16 residues. Germline V CDR1 and CDR2: SGHVS, FQNEAQ. V shed 1 base, J shed 5 bases, and the junction held 6 bases outside the gene matches.